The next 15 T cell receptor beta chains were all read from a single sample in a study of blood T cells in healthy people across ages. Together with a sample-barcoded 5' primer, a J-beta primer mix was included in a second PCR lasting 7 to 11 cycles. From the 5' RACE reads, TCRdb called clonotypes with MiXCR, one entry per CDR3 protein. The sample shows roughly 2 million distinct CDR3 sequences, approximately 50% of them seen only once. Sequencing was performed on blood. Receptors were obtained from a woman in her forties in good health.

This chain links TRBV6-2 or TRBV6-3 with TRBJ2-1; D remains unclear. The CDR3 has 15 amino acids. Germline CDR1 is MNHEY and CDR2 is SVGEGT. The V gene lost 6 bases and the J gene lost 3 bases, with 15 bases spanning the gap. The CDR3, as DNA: TGTGCCAGCAGCTACCAGACTTTTGTCTACAATGAGCAGTTCTTC. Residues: CASSYQTFVYNEQFF.

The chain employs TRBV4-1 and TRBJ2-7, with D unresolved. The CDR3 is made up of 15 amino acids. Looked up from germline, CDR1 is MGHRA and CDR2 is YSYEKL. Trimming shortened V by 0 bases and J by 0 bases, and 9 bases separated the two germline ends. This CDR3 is CASSQETSSSYEQYF. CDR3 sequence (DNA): TGCGCCAGCAGCCAAGAAACAAGTAGCTCCTACGAGCAGTACTTC.

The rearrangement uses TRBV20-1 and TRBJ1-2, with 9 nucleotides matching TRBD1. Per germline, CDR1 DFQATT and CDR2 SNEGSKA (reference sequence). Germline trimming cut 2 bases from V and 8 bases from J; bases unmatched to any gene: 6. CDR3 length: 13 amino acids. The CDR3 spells CSARTGQGSGYTF. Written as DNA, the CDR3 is TGCAGTGCTAGAACTGGACAGGGGAGCGGCTACACCTTC.

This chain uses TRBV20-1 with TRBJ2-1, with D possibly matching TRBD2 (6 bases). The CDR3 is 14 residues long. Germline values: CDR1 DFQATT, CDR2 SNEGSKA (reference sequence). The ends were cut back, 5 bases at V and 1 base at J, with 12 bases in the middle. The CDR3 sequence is CSAPGLQSYNEQFF. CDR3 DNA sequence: TGCAGTGCTCCGGGACTCCAATCCTACAATGAGCAGTTCTTC.

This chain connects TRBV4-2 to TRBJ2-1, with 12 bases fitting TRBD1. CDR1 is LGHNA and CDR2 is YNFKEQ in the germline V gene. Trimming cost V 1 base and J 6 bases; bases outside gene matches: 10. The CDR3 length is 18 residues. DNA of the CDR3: TGTGCCAGCAGCCAAGGGGCTTCGGGACAGGGGGCGAGCAATGAGCAGTTCTTC. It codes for CASSQGASGQGASNEQFF.

As DNA, the CDR3 is TGCAGTGCTACTAGCGGGAGAACTGTGCAGTACTTC. It codes for CSATSGRTVQYF. J is TRBJ2-5 and V is TRBV20-1; 10 bases are shared with TRBD2. From germline, CDR1 is DFQATT and CDR2 SNEGSKA (reference sequence). The CDR3 sequence is 12 residues long. V gave up 4 bases and J gave up 11 bases; unmatched junction bases: 7.

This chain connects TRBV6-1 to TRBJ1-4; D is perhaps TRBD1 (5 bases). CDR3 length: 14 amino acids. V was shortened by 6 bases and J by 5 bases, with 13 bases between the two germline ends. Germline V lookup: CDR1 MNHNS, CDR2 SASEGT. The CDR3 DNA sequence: TGTGCCAGCAGCCACCGGGACCTCAATGAAAAACTGTTTTTT. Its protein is CASSHRDLNEKLFF.

DNA of the CDR3: TGCGCCAGCAGCCATCCTATAGCGGGGGGGACCTCTGGGGCCAACGTCCTGACTTTC. It specifies CASSHPIAGGTSGANVLTF. The chain combines TRBV4-1 with TRBJ2-6; 11 nucleotides agree with TRBD2. V trimming: 3 bases; J trimming: 0 bases; junction bases outside the gene matches: 7. There are 19 residues in the CDR3. Looked up from germline, CDR1 is MGHRA and CDR2 is YSYEKL.

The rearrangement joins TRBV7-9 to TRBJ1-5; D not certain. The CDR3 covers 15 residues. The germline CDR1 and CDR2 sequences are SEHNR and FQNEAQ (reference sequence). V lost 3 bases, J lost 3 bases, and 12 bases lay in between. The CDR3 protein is CASSFQRRYNQPQHF. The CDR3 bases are TGTGCCAGCAGCTTTCAACGGAGGTACAATCAGCCCCAGCATTTT.

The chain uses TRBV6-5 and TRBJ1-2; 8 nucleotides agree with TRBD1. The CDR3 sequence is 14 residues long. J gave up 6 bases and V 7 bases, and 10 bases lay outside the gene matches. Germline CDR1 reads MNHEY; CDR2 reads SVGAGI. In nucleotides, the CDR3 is TGTGCCAGCACCACCATAGACAGGGGCGATGGCTACACCTTC. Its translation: CASTTIDRGDGYTF.

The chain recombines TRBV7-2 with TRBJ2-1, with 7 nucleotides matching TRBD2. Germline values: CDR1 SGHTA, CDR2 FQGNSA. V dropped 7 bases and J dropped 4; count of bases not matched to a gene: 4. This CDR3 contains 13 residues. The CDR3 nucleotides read TGTGCCAGCACCCAGCGGGGTTACAATGAGCAGTTCTTC. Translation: CASTQRGYNEQFF. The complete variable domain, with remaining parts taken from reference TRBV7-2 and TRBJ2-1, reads GAGVSQSPSNKVTEKGKDVELRCDPISGHTALYWYRQSLGQGLEFLIYFQGNSAPDKSGLPSDRFSAERTGGSVSTLTIQRTQQEDSAVYLCASTQRGYNEQFFGPGTRLTVL.

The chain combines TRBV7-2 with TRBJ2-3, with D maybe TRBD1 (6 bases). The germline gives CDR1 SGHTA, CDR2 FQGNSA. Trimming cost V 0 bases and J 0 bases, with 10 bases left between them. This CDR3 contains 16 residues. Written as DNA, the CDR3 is TGTGCCAGCAGCTTAGCGCTACAGGGAAGCACAGATACGCAGTATTTT. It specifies CASSLALQGSTDTQYF.

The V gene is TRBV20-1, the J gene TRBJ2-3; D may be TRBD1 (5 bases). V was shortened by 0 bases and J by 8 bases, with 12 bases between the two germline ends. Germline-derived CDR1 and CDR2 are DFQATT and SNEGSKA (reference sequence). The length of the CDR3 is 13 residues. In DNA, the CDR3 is TGCAGTGCTAGAGAGGTCCTCCAGGGTACGCAGTATTTT. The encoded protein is CSAREVLQGTQYF.

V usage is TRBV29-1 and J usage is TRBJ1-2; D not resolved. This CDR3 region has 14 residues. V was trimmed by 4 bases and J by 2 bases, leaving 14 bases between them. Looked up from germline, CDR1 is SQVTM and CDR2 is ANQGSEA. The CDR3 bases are TGCAGCGTTGGGGGTGGGTCTTGGAACTATGGCTACACCTTC. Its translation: CSVGGGSWNYGYTF.

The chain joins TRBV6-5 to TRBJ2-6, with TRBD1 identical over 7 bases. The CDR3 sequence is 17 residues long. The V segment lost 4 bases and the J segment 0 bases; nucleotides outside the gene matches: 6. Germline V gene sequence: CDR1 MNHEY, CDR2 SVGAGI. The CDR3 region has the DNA TGTGCCAGCAGTTTTCGGGACAGACCCTCTGGGGCCAACGTCCTGACTTTC. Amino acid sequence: CASSFRDRPSGANVLTF.